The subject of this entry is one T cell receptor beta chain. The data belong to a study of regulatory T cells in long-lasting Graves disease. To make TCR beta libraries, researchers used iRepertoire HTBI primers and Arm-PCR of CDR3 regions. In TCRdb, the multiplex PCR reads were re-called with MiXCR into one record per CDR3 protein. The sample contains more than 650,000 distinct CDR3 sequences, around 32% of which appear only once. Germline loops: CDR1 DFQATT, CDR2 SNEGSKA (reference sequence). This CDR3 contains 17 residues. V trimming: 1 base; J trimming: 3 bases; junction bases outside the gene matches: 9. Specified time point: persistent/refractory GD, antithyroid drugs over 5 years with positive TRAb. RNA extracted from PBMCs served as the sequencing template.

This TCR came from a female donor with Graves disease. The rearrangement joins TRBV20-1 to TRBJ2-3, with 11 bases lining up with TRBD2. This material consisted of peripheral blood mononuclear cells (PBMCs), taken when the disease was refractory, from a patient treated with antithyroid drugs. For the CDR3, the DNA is TGCAGTGCTAGAGCCTACGGGCTAGCGGGAGGAACAGATACGCAGTATTTT. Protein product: CSARAYGLAGGTDTQYF.